Reported below is one T cell receptor beta chain. Its antigen is unknown. Base qualities are not at hand, and no much larger clone is one base apart. The CDR3 starts with the cysteine, ends with the phenylalanine, and has 13 residues. Solely the CDR3 DNA is kept, with 39 bases framed from the first base. The V and J ends are trimmed by 4 bases and 4 bases, leaving 10 bases between them. The germline V gene provides CDR1 MRHNA and CDR2 SNTAGT. To sequence the TCRbeta CDR3 region, genomic DNA was isolated from the sorted cells. TCRbeta CDR3 regions were sequenced using the immunoSEQ Assay. In TCRdb, the immuneACCESS table is reduced to in-frame sequences with V and J assigned. These tables do not hold every clone; where another copy was compared, an unresolved V gene accounts for under half, and the others remain unexplained. The sample records about 94,000 clones, around 86% of which are singletons. Approximately 0.3% of the sample lies in the top ten.

Patients with a history of autoimmune disease or receiving systemic immunosuppression were excluded from the trial. Peripheral blood for TCR sequencing was drawn from every dose cohort at baseline, at cycle 4 day 1 and at cycle 7 day 1. The samples were drawn from a first-in-human, open-label, multicenter phase I dose-escalation trial of ivuxolimab. Adults with locally advanced or metastatic melanoma, renal cell carcinoma, hepatocellular carcinoma or head and neck squamous cell carcinoma were enrolled in the trial. CD4+ and CD8+ T cells were sorted separately from peripheral blood before TCR sequencing. The data were obtained in a study of OX40 agonist ivuxolimab in advanced cancers. Regarding the complete study: The costimulatory receptor OX40 (CD134) was targeted by ivuxolimab, a fully human IgG2 agonistic monoclonal antibody. Of the roughly 54 dose-escalation patients, hepatocellular carcinoma was present in roughly 19, melanoma in some 15, renal cell carcinoma in 9 and head and neck cancer in 9. In the dose-escalation cohort, more than 75% of patients were male, and the mean age was around 60 years, with a range of about 23 to 80. Patients were allowed to have had prior anti-PD-1, anti-PD-L1 or anti-CTLA-4 therapy, and approximately 40% of the dose-escalation patients had previously received checkpoint inhibitors. The paper reports the monotherapy dose-escalation portion (N of about 51 patients) of the phase I ivuxolimab trial. Intravenous ivuxolimab was administered to patients every 2 weeks at six dose levels: 0.01, 0.1, 0.3, 1.5, 3 and 10 mg/kg. Partial responses were achieved by three dose-escalation patients, of whom one had hepatocellular carcinoma and two had cutaneous melanoma. Peripheral TCRbeta sequencing was intended to test whether TCR sequence diversity was altered and clonal T-cell expansion was caused by ivuxolimab. What the authors observed across the whole study: In partial responders in the 0.1-3.0 mg/kg groups, normalized peripheral clonal expansion was found to be among the lowest, especially among CD8+ T cells. After ivuxolimab, CD8+ T cells had more expanded clones than CD4+ T cells on average. Low levels of normalized T-cell clonal expansion were also shown by some nonresponding patients. The antigen specificity of the peripheral T cells that underwent clonal expansion was not determined. At doses from 0.1 to 3.0 mg/kg, clonal expansion was seen in both CD4+ and CD8+ blood T cells between baseline and week 6.

The origin of this receptor is an adult with an advanced solid tumor such as melanoma, head and neck, liver or kidney cancer. Rearrangement joined TRBV6-4 to TRBJ1-1; the D gene cannot be named for sure. Sequenced here: CD4+ or CD8+ T cells sorted from blood, sampled in a trial of the OX40 agonist ivuxolimab. The CDR3 corresponds to CASSASRFTEAFF. The DNA reads TGTGCCAGCAGTGCCTCCAGATTCACTGAAGCTTTCTTT.